A single sample is the source of the 30 T cell receptor beta chains below, sequenced in a study of T cell repertoires in cytomegalovirus infection. Each CDR3 protein gets one entry after TCRdb re-called the reads with MiXCR. This table holds tens of thousands of distinct CDR3 sequences, roughly 22% found once. These receptors' antigens are unknown. Sequences were derived from CD8+ T cells from cultured PBMCs, sampled from culture after CMV antigen stimulation. The receptors derive from a human donor in good health (CMV status not recorded). Some clones in this sample may be carry-over from other donors' samples.

The chain joins TRBV7-8 to TRBJ2-7, with 10 bases lining up with TRBD2. Trimming cost V 6 bases and J 7 bases; bases outside gene matches: 6. The CDR3 length is 13 residues. The V gene's germline CDR1 is SGHVS and CDR2 FQNEAQ. In DNA, the CDR3 is TGTGCCAGCAGTGGGACTAGCGTTCGGGAGCAGTACTTC. Amino acids: CASSGTSVREQYF.

This clonotype was seen only a few times. The rearrangement links TRBV6-5 to TRBJ2-7; the D is unclear. CDR1 is MNHEY and CDR2 is SVGAGI in the germline V gene. Trimming stripped 3 bases from V and 7 bases from J, with 13 bases between. This CDR3 contains 13 residues. In DNA, the CDR3 is TGTGCCAGCAGTTATGAGAAATCGTATGAGCAGTACTTC. Translating gives CASSYEKSYEQYF.

The chain is built from TRBV6-2 or TRBV6-3 and TRBJ2-7; D not certain. Trimming removed 4 bases at V and 5 bases at J, with 12 bases between. In germline, CDR1 is MNHEY, CDR2 SVGEGT. This CDR3 is 13 amino acids long. The CDR3 spells CASSSGWSHEQYF. DNA for the CDR3: TGTGCCAGCAGTTCCGGGTGGTCCCACGAGCAGTACTTC.

This clonotype was recorded only once. The chain has TRBV6-4 and TRBJ2-1; 9 positions agree with TRBD2. Germline lookup yields CDR1 MRHNA and CDR2 SNTAGT. The CDR3 consists of 14 residues. J lost 8 bases, V lost 6 bases, and 8 bases had no gene match. CDR3 region: CASSSSGEGYEQFF. Here the CDR3 DNA reads TGTGCCAGCAGCTCTAGCGGGGAGGGATATGAGCAGTTCTTC.

This chain joins TRBV11-2 and TRBJ2-7; TRBD1 is a possible D gene (6 bases). The V end was cut by 2 bases, the J end by 7 bases, with 21 bases between. Germline V gene sequence: CDR1 SGHAT, CDR2 FQNNGV. This CDR3 has 16 amino acids. In DNA form, the CDR3 reads TGTGCCAGCAGCTTAAGAAAGGGGGTAGTGGTGACAGAGCAGTACTTC. This translates into CASSLRKGVVVTEQYF.

This clonotype has a handful of counts. V usage is TRBV4-3 and J usage is TRBJ1-4; TRBD1 might be the D (5 bases). Per germline, CDR1 LGHNA and CDR2 YSLEER. CDR3 length equals 17 residues. V dropped 4 bases and J dropped 3 bases, with 18 bases sitting between them. The CDR3 DNA sequence: TGCGCCAGCAGCCGCCCTGGGGCGGAATCATCTAATGAAAAACTGTTTTTT. Encoded protein: CASSRPGAESSNEKLFF.

J is TRBJ2-1 and V is TRBV6-2 or TRBV6-3; TRBD1 matches 9 bases. After removal of 2 bases from V and 7 bases from J, the junction contained 9 bases not matched to a gene. The CDR3 is 16 residues long. Germline V CDR1 and CDR2: MNHEY, SVGEGT. In nucleotides, the CDR3 is TGTGCCAGCAGTTACCCCGAGACAGGGGGTTATAATGAGCAGTTCTTC. Its translation: CASSYPETGGYNEQFF.

The table lists this clonotype with a few counts. The chain links TRBV12-3 or TRBV12-4 to TRBJ2-5; no definite D call. The V and J ends lost 3 bases and 4 bases respectively, with 9 bases between them. CDR3 length: 13 amino acids. The DNA for the CDR3 is TGTGCCAGCAGTTTTTCTCTACGAGAGACCCAGTACTTC. This codes for CASSFSLRETQYF.

This clonotype has a handful of counts. The chain joins TRBV6-2 or TRBV6-3 to TRBJ2-1; TRBD2 aligns across 8 bases. V dropped 5 bases and J dropped 9; count of bases not matched to a gene: 6. This CDR3 comprises 13 residues. Germline CDR1 MNHEY, CDR2 SVGEGT. Here the CDR3 DNA reads TGTGCCAGCAGTGCCGGGGGGGCGGGTGAGCAGTTCTTC. Translating gives CASSAGGAGEQFF.

The V gene is TRBV20-1, the J gene TRBJ2-1, with unresolved D. The CDR3 has 10 amino acids. V was cut by 6 bases and J by 4 bases, with 4 bases left in between. From germline, CDR1 is DFQATT and CDR2 SNEGSKA (reference sequence). The CDR3 region has the DNA TGCAGTGCACCATACAATGAGCAGTTCTTC. As protein: CSAPYNEQFF.

This clonotype has just a few counts. The chain combines TRBV12-3 or TRBV12-4 with TRBJ1-3, with TRBD1 identical over 7 bases. Trimming removed 2 bases from V and 4 bases from J; junction bases left unmatched: 2. This CDR3 is 14 amino acids long. The CDR3 is CASSLTTGGNTIYF. In nucleotides, the CDR3 is TGTGCCAGCAGTTTAACGACAGGGGGAAACACCATATATTTT.

The CDR3 sequence is CASRALGMNTEAFF. The CDR3 DNA reads TGTGCCAGCAGGGCCCTGGGCATGAACACTGAAGCTTTCTTT. J is TRBJ1-1 and V is TRBV7-9; D call uncertain. Germline loops: CDR1 SEHNR, CDR2 FQNEAQ (reference sequence). Trimming took 6 bases from V and 0 from J, leaving 11 bases between them. The CDR3 extends over 14 amino acids.

This clonotype was seen more than once but under ten times. The chain has TRBV12-3 or TRBV12-4 and TRBJ1-5; unclear D gene. This CDR3 is built from 13 residues. Trimming removed 4 bases from V and 3 bases from J, with 7 bases in between. The CDR3 DNA reads as TGTGCCAGCAGTTCTACGCACAATCAGCCCCAGCATTTT. It yields the protein CASSSTHNQPQHF.

This clonotype turned up a few times. The chain joins TRBV2 to TRBJ1-5, with D possibly TRBD1 on 5 matching bases. V was shortened by 5 bases and J by 4 bases, with 21 bases between the two germline ends. CDR1 and CDR2 (germline): SNHLY, FYNNEI. CDR3 length: 17 amino acids. The CDR3 sequence is CASSPTWDSSRNQPQHF. As DNA, the CDR3 is TGTGCCAGCAGTCCGACCTGGGACTCCAGCAGGAATCAGCCCCAGCATTTT.

This sequence joins TRBV28 and TRBJ2-7; D remains unclear. This CDR3 is built from 13 residues. V gave up 6 bases and J gave up 5 bases, with 14 bases separating them. CDR1 and CDR2 from the germline V gene are MDHEN and SYDVKM. DNA for the CDR3: TGTGCCAGCAGCCCGAACACGAAGGACGAGCAGTACTTC. Translating gives CASSPNTKDEQYF.

The sample holds a few counts of this clonotype. The chain carries TRBV7-6 and TRBJ2-7; a possible D gene is TRBD1 (5 bases). Germline CDR1 and CDR2: SGHVS and FNYEAQ. The CDR3 loop spans 15 amino acids. Trimming cost V 2 bases and J 5 bases, with 16 bases left between them. CDR3 in amino acids: CASSLSGQTADEQYF. CDR3 DNA sequence: TGTGCCAGCAGCTTATCCGGACAAACTGCTGACGAGCAGTACTTC.

This sequence joins TRBV29-1 and TRBJ2-1; D not resolved. This CDR3 is 11 amino acids long. CDR1 and CDR2 (germline): SQVTM, ANQGSEA. V gave up 5 bases and J gave up 4 bases, with 6 bases separating them. CDR3 coding DNA: TGCAGCGTTCCAACGTACAATGAGCAGTTCTTC. Protein sequence: CSVPTYNEQFF.

This rearrangement joins TRBV27 to TRBJ2-5; no clear D. Trimming removed 5 bases at V and 5 bases at J, with 9 bases between. CDR1 is MNHEY and CDR2 is SMNVEV in the germline V gene (reference sequence). This CDR3 spans 12 amino acids. CDR3 nucleotide sequence: TGTGCCAGCAGTACCATAGGGGAGACCCAGTACTTC. Translated: CASSTIGETQYF.

The V gene is TRBV7-9, the J gene TRBJ1-6; D not certain. The V gene lost 5 bases and the J gene lost 6 bases, with 23 bases spanning the gap. In germline, CDR1 is SEHNR, CDR2 FQNEAQ (reference sequence). The length of the CDR3 is 18 residues. The CDR3 loop reads CASSHTPLRAAGNSPLHF. The DNA of the CDR3 is TGTGCCAGCAGCCACACCCCTTTGAGGGCCGCGGGTAATTCACCCCTCCACTTT.

J is TRBJ2-7 and V is TRBV11-1; maybe TRBD1 (6 bases). This CDR3 is built from 15 residues. Trimming cost V 3 bases and J 4 bases, with 16 bases left between them. Germline V gene data show CDR1 as SGHAT and CDR2 as FQDESV (reference sequence). In DNA, the CDR3 is TGTGCCAGCAGCTTGCGAAGGGGGACCGCATACGAGCAGTACTTC. Translation: CASSLRRGTAYEQYF.

There are a few counts of this clonotype. V gene TRBV7-2 combines with J gene TRBJ2-7, with 9 bases identical to TRBD1. The CDR3 contains 15 residues. CDR1 and CDR2 (germline): SGHTA, FQGNSA. J gave up 4 bases and V 1 base, and 5 bases lay outside the gene matches. The CDR3 DNA follows: TGTGCCAGCAGCTTAGGTTGGGACAGGGAGTACGAGCAGTACTTC. It is translated as CASSLGWDREYEQYF. The full variable domain, rest sourced from reference TRBV7-2 and TRBJ2-7, is GAGVSQSPSNKVTEKGKDVELRCDPISGHTALYWYRQSLGQGLEFLIYFQGNSAPDKSGLPSDRFSAERTGGSVSTLTIQRTQQEDSAVYLCASSLGWDREYEQYFGPGTRLTVT.

The chain recombines TRBV7-9 with TRBJ2-7, with D possibly matching TRBD1 (5 bases). The V end lost 3 bases, the J end lost 3 bases, and 15 bases lay between the germline ends. The CDR3 has 15 amino acids. Germline CDR1 and CDR2: SEHNR and FQNEAQ (reference sequence). The CDR3, as DNA: TGTGCCAGCAGCTTTGGGGTGGGGCCCCACTACGAGCAGTACTTC. This translates into CASSFGVGPHYEQYF.

This clonotype was detected a few times. The DNA of the CDR3 is TGTGCCAGTAGTATATACAGGGGGCCCTACGAGCAGTACTTC. It yields the protein CASSIYRGPYEQYF. V usage is TRBV19 and J usage is TRBJ2-7, with 9 bases that match TRBD1. In germline, CDR1 is LNHDA, CDR2 SQIVND (reference sequence). V was clipped by 2 bases and J by 2 bases; unmatched bases: 1. This CDR3 contains 14 residues.

The sample holds a few counts of this clonotype. This chain links TRBV7-2 with TRBJ2-1, with TRBD1 as a possible D gene (6 bases). The germline CDR1 and CDR2 sequences are SGHTA and FQGNSA. This CDR3 contains 17 residues. V was trimmed by 3 bases and J by 8 bases, leaving 23 bases between them. This chain's CDR3 is CASSFSDGTKASHEQFF. The DNA for the CDR3 is TGTGCCAGCAGCTTCTCAGACGGGACAAAGGCTTCCCATGAGCAGTTCTTC.

This chain links TRBV4-3 with TRBJ2-1; D possibly corresponds to TRBD1 (6 bases). V was pared by 4 bases and J by 10 bases, with 17 bases between. The CDR3 is made up of 14 amino acids. The germline CDR1 and CDR2 sequences are LGHNA and YSLEER. The chain's CDR3 is CASSPLTGKYEQFF. As DNA, the CDR3 is TGCGCCAGCAGCCCATTAACAGGGAAATACGAGCAGTTCTTC.

This clonotype was seen at least ten times. The rearrangement uses TRBV7-9 and TRBJ2-1; possible D gene TRBD2, 6 bases. CDR1 and CDR2 (germline): SEHNR, FQNEAQ (reference sequence). The germline V and J ends were trimmed by 0 bases and 4 bases, with 7 bases remaining between them. The CDR3 runs 14 residues. The CDR3, as DNA: TGTGCCAGCAGCTTAGCTGGGACTTACAATGAGCAGTTCTTC. Its protein is CASSLAGTYNEQFF.

This clonotype was seen more than once but under ten times. The chain carries TRBV27 and TRBJ2-7; D possibly corresponds to TRBD2 (7 bases). Germline CDR1 is MNHEY and CDR2 is SMNVEV (reference sequence). CDR3 size: 12 residues. Trimming removed 10 bases from V and 1 base from J, with 11 bases in between. This CDR3 is CATRGASYEQYF. The CDR3 DNA reads TGTGCCACCCGGGGGGCATCCTACGAGCAGTACTTC.

CDR3 coding DNA: TGTGCCAGCAGCTTGCTCAGGGGAGAACGGACTGAAGCTTTCTTT. Its protein product is CASSLLRGERTEAFF. The chain joins TRBV7-9 to TRBJ1-1; TRBD1 might be the D (6 bases). There are 15 residues in the CDR3. The germline V gene encodes CDR1 SEHNR and CDR2 FQNEAQ (reference sequence). V lost 3 bases and J lost 5, with 16 bases in between.

V gene TRBV7-2 combines with J gene TRBJ2-1, with 7 bases that match TRBD1. J gave up 3 bases and V 2 bases, and 4 bases lay outside the gene matches. Looked up from germline, CDR1 is SGHTA and CDR2 is FQGNSA. This CDR3 contains 15 residues. The CDR3 is CASSLWDSLYNEQFF. Written as DNA, the CDR3 is TGTGCCAGCAGCTTATGGGACAGTCTCTACAATGAGCAGTTCTTC.

In this sample, this clonotype turned up a few times. The chain couples TRBV3-1 to TRBJ1-2; 7 nucleotides match TRBD1. V lost 4 bases, J lost 0 bases, and 5 bases stayed unmatched. This CDR3 is built from 15 residues. Per germline, CDR1 LGHDT and CDR2 YNNKEL (reference sequence). CDR3 residues: CASSPNGQANYGYTF. CDR3 in DNA: TGTGCCAGCAGCCCAAACGGACAGGCTAACTATGGCTACACCTTC.